This entry lists 28 T cell receptor beta chains sequenced from one sample in a study of Graves' ophthalmopathy and Graves' hyperthyroidism. The sequenced template was RNA, covering the TCR beta CDR3 region. HTBI primers were used in a first-round RT-PCR, which preceded a second-round multiplex PCR. MiXCR was run by TCRdb on the multiplex PCR reads, yielding one entry per CDR3 protein. The table shows 40,000 to 45,000 distinct CDR3 sequences, with approximately 52% occurring only once. The sample taken for sequencing was peripheral blood. The source of these receptors is an adult man with Graves' ophthalmopathy.

This chain uses TRBV7-6 with TRBJ2-3, with 8 bases lining up with TRBD1. CDR1 and CDR2 from the germline V gene are SGHVS and FNYEAQ. The V and J ends lost 3 bases and 2 bases, in that order; junction bases with no gene match: 13. The length of the CDR3 is 18 residues. CDR3 residues: CASSLGDRPARYTDTQYF. In nucleotides, the CDR3 is TGTGCCAGCAGCTTGGGGGACAGGCCCGCCCGATACACAGATACGCAGTATTTT.

There are many counts of this clonotype. The V gene is TRBV12-5, the J gene TRBJ1-4; 8 bases fit TRBD1. Germline V lookup: CDR1 LGHNT, CDR2 FRNRAP. The CDR3 covers 15 residues. Trimming at V came to 5 bases and at J to 8 bases, leaving 10 bases not matched to a gene. CDR3 amino acids: CASGLGQAGGEKLFF. CDR3 nucleotides: TGTGCTAGTGGTCTGGGACAGGCCGGGGGGGAAAAACTGTTTTTT. The complete variable domain, with remaining parts taken from reference TRBV12-5 and TRBJ1-4, reads DARVTQTPRHKVTEMGQEVTMRCQPILGHNTVFWYRQTMMQGLELLAYFRNRAPLDDSGMPKDRFSAEMPDATLATLKIQPSEPRDSAVYFCASGLGQAGGEKLFFGSGTQLSVL.

The rearrangement joins TRBV20-1 to TRBJ2-1, with a tentative D call TRBD1 (5 bases). The CDR3 is made up of 15 amino acids. V was clipped by 0 bases and J by 7 bases, with 16 bases between them. The germline V gene encodes CDR1 DFQATT and CDR2 SNEGSKA (reference sequence). CDR3 sequence: CSARDLAGPTNEQFF. As DNA, the CDR3 is TGCAGTGCTAGAGATCTGGCAGGGCCAACTAATGAGCAGTTCTTC.

V is TRBV12-3 or TRBV12-4 and J is TRBJ2-7; possible D gene TRBD2, 6 bases. V dropped 8 bases and J dropped 9 bases, with 20 bases sitting between them. The CDR3 is 13 residues long. CDR3 sequence reads: CASYLRGGDTQYV. The CDR3, as DNA: TGTGCCAGCTATTTGCGGGGCGGGGATACGCAGTACGTC.

This clonotype was detected many times. The V and J genes are TRBV20-1 and TRBJ2-2, with no clear D. Trimming cost V 3 bases and J 0 bases, with 11 bases left between them. Germline values: CDR1 DFQATT, CDR2 SNEGSKA (reference sequence). This CDR3 comprises 15 residues. For the CDR3, the DNA is TGCAGTGCTAGTATACAGCCATCGAACACCGGGGAGCTGTTTTTT. Its translation: CSASIQPSNTGELFF.

This clonotype has at least ten counts. The chain links TRBV7-2 to TRBJ2-5; 10 bases are shared with TRBD2. CDR1 and CDR2 (germline): SGHTA, FQGNSA. The CDR3 runs 17 residues. Trimming removed 7 bases from V and 4 bases from J; junction bases left unmatched: 15. CDR3 in amino acids: CASTPQFGIAGGETQYF. The CDR3 DNA follows: TGTGCCAGCACCCCCCAGTTTGGGATAGCGGGAGGAGAGACCCAGTACTTC.

J is TRBJ2-7 and V is TRBV7-2; D is undetermined. Trimming pared 0 bases from V and 5 bases from J, leaving 11 bases between. This CDR3 is built from 14 residues. Germline loops: CDR1 SGHTA, CDR2 FQGNSA. The CDR3 DNA reads TGTGCCAGCAGCTTAGCGGGTGGGGTCCACGAGCAGTACTTC. This encodes CASSLAGGVHEQYF.

V usage is TRBV24-1 and J usage is TRBJ1-1, with D uncertain. Per the germline V gene, CDR1 is KGHDR and CDR2 is SFDVKD. The V and J ends lost 12 bases and 2 bases respectively, with 3 bases between them. The CDR3 runs to 9 residues. The CDR3, as DNA: TGTGCCGCTAACACTGAAGCTTTCTTT. This translates into CAANTEAFF.

This clonotype was recorded at least ten times. The chain has TRBV27 and TRBJ2-6; D is ambiguous. The germline V gene encodes CDR1 MNHEY and CDR2 SMNVEV (reference sequence). Trimming cost V 6 bases and J 3 bases, with 6 bases left between them. The CDR3 spans 13 residues. CDR3 residues: CASSVYGANVLTF. CDR3 nucleotides: TGTGCCAGCAGCGTGTATGGGGCCAACGTCCTGACTTTC. Combining the CDR3 with reference TRBV27 and TRBJ2-6 gives the whole variable domain EAQVTQNPRYLITVTGKKLTVTCSQNMNHEYMSWYRQDPGLGLRQIYYSMNVEVTDKGDVPEGYKVSRKEKRNFPLILESPSPNQTSLYFCASSVYGANVLTFGAGSRLTVL.

In its sample, this clonotype was seen a few times. One end of the junction varies from germline; a read error may be responsible. This rearrangement joins TRBV7-2 to TRBJ2-1; 7 positions match TRBD2. This CDR3 has 11 residues. Germline values: CDR1 SGHTA, CDR2 FQGNSA. The CDR3 here is CASSERRDYSF. In nucleotides, the CDR3 is TGTGCCAGCAGCGAACGGAGGGACTACTCCTTC. The full variable domain, in which reference TRBV7-2 and TRBJ2-1 provide the parts outside the CDR3, is GAGVSQSPSNKVTEKGKDVELRCDPISGHTALYWYRQSLGQGLEFLIYFQGNSAPDKSGLPSDRFSAERTGGSVSTLTIQRTQQEDSAVYLCASSERRDYSFGPGTRLTVL.

A note on this clonotype: The final CDR3 position lacks the conserved phenylalanine or tryptophan, pointing to a likely read error. The chain is built from TRBV15 and TRBJ2-5, with D possibly TRBD1 on 5 matching bases. This CDR3 spans 14 amino acids. Germline V gene data show CDR1 as LNHNV and CDR2 as YYDKDF (reference sequence). The V gene lost 0 bases and the J gene lost 2 bases, with 7 bases spanning the gap. Written as DNA, the CDR3 is TGTGCCACCAGCAGAGATGCAGGGCAAGAGACCCAGTACGTC. This codes for CATSRDAGQETQYV.

In its sample, this clonotype was seen many times. This chain uses TRBV19 with TRBJ1-6; 7 nucleotides line up with TRBD1. Unmatched junction bases numbered 9, after V lost 6 bases and J lost 7 bases. Germline V lookup: CDR1 LNHDA, CDR2 SQIVND (reference sequence). The CDR3 runs to 15 residues. The chain's CDR3 is CASRDDRARNSPLHF. The DNA of the CDR3 is TGTGCCAGTAGAGACGACAGGGCTCGAAATTCACCCCTCCACTTT.

The chain recombines TRBV2 with TRBJ1-1; maybe TRBD1 (5 bases). With 5 bases removed from V and 1 base from J, the gap between germline ends came to 11 bases. The V gene's germline CDR1 is SNHLY and CDR2 FYNNEI. The CDR3 sequence is 14 residues long. Here the CDR3 DNA reads TGTGCCAGCAGTCCTTCGGGGACGAACACTGAAGCTTTCTTT. Its protein is CASSPSGTNTEAFF. Combining the CDR3 with reference TRBV2 and TRBJ1-1 gives the whole variable domain EPEVTQTPSHQVTQMGQEVILRCVPISNHLYFYWYRQILGQKVEFLVSFYNNEISEKSEIFDDQFSVERPDGSNFTLKIRSTKLEDSAMYFCASSPSGTNTEAFFGQGTRLTVV.

Sample share makes this clonotype medium-sized. The rearrangement joins TRBV2 to TRBJ1-2; 8 nucleotides agree with TRBD1. This CDR3 comprises 12 residues. After removal of 8 bases from V and 8 bases from J, the junction contained 7 bases not matched to a gene. In germline, CDR1 is SNHLY, CDR2 FYNNEI. The CDR3 bases are TGTGCCAGCTCGGACAGGGAAGGGGGCTACACCTTC. This sequence encodes CASSDREGGYTF.

This chain joins TRBV7-9 and TRBJ1-2, with 7 bases matching TRBD1. The CDR3 length is 15 residues. J lost 7 bases, V lost 4 bases, and 12 bases had no gene match. In germline, CDR1 is SEHNR, CDR2 FQNEAQ (reference sequence). The CDR3 spells CASSSGLRGGLGYTF. CDR3 nucleotides: TGTGCCAGCAGCTCGGGACTGAGAGGGGGCCTTGGCTACACCTTC.

In this sample, this clonotype turned up many times. The V call is TRBV28, the J call TRBJ2-3; 7 nucleotides align to TRBD1. J gave up 2 bases and V 4 bases, and 9 bases lay outside the gene matches. The CDR3 extends over 16 amino acids. Germline loops: CDR1 MDHEN, CDR2 SYDVKM. Here the CDR3 reads CASSSPDRRNTDTQYF. The CDR3 DNA follows: TGTGCCAGCAGTTCCCCGGACAGGAGAAACACAGATACGCAGTATTTT.

This chain links TRBV7-2 with TRBJ2-3; D is unclear. Germline V CDR1 and CDR2: SGHTA, FQGNSA. This CDR3 is built from 12 residues. V was cut by 2 bases and J by 5 bases, with 5 bases left in between. In DNA, the CDR3 is TGTGCCAGCAGCTTATCCGAAGATACGCAGTATTTT. This codes for CASSLSEDTQYF.

This clonotype has at least ten counts. The chain's CDR3 is CASSQDYYRTSHNEQFF. The CDR3 DNA reads as TGTGCCAGCAGTCAAGACTATTACCGGACAAGCCACAATGAGCAGTTCTTC. J is TRBJ2-1 and V is TRBV7-9; D may be TRBD1 or TRBD2 (5 bases each). CDR1 and CDR2 (germline): SEHNR, FQNEAQ (reference sequence). The CDR3 length is 17 residues. V was cut by 6 bases and J by 5 bases, with 23 bases left in between.

This clonotype was recorded many times. The J gene is TRBJ2-3, the V gene TRBV11-3; D is ambiguous. The CDR3 spans 13 residues. V was pared by 1 base and J by 2 bases, with 4 bases between. Germline loops: CDR1 SGHNT, CDR2 YENEEA. The CDR3 is CASSLVPTDTQYF. The CDR3, as DNA: TGTGCCAGCAGCTTAGTTCCCACAGATACGCAGTATTTT.

With regard to this clonotype: An end of the junction does not agree with germline; a read error may underlie this. V usage is TRBV19 and J usage is TRBJ2-1; 10 nucleotides line up with TRBD2. The CDR3 covers 15 residues. CDR1 and CDR2 from the germline V gene are LNHDA and SQIVND (reference sequence). CDR3 protein: CASSIASGGNNEQFF. The CDR3 DNA follows: TGTGCCAGTAGTATCGCTAGCGGGGGTAACAATGAGCAATTCTTC.

At least ten counts were recorded for this clonotype. A much larger clone differs by one base, so this may be a read error. V is TRBV7-9 and J is TRBJ1-1; unclear D gene. V lost 5 bases and J 2 bases, leaving 9 bases between the germline ends. This CDR3 has 13 amino acids. Germline assignment: CDR1 SEHNR and CDR2 FQNEAQ (reference sequence). CDR3 in amino acids: CASSVDINTEAFF. In nucleotides, the CDR3 is TGTGCCAGCAGCGTAGACATCAACACTGAAGCTTTCTTT.

This clonotype was seen repeatedly, ten times or more. This chain joins TRBV27 and TRBJ2-7; D not resolved. The length of the CDR3 is 14 residues. Germline values: CDR1 MNHEY, CDR2 SMNVEV (reference sequence). Trimming removed 3 bases from V and 3 bases from J, with 12 bases in between. The CDR3 is CASSFKNGGYEQYF. The CDR3 DNA is TGTGCCAGCAGTTTTAAGAACGGCGGCTACGAGCAGTACTTC.

The V and J genes are TRBV7-9 and TRBJ1-5, with D unresolved. Germline V gene sequence: CDR1 SEHNR, CDR2 FQNEAQ (reference sequence). The CDR3 loop spans 14 amino acids. Trimming shortened V by 0 bases and J by 7 bases, and 10 bases separated the two germline ends. CDR3 nucleotide sequence: TGTGCCAGCAGCTTAGCAATGGATCAGCAGCCCCAGCATTTT. Residues: CASSLAMDQQPQHF.

This clonotype was seen ten or more times. This rearrangement joins TRBV20-1 to TRBJ2-7; 8 bases map to TRBD2. The CDR3 consists of 13 residues. J gave up 0 bases and V 5 bases, and 3 bases lay outside the gene matches. Germline V gene lookup returns CDR1 DFQATT and CDR2 SNEGSKA (reference sequence). CDR3 DNA: TGCAGTGCTGAGCGGGGGAGCTCCTACGAGCAGTACTTC. Encoded protein: CSAERGSSYEQYF.

In this sample, this clonotype is medium-sized. The chain joins TRBV24-1 to TRBJ2-1; D is ambiguous. V was shortened by 6 bases and J by 5 bases, with 10 bases between the two germline ends. The CDR3 extends over 13 amino acids. From germline, CDR1 is KGHDR and CDR2 SFDVKD. In nucleotides, the CDR3 is TGTGCCACCAGTACTCAACTCAACAATGAGCAGTTCTTC. It yields the protein CATSTQLNNEQFF.

The V call is TRBV4-1, the J call TRBJ1-1, with D possibly being TRBD1 (5 bases). The CDR3 extends over 13 amino acids. Deletions cut 3 bases from V and 8 bases from J, with 13 bases between. The germline gives CDR1 MGHRA, CDR2 YSYEKL. The CDR3 protein is CASSQGQRTEAFF. The CDR3 DNA sequence: TGCGCCAGCAGCCAGGGGCAGAGGACCGAAGCTTTCTTT.

The V and J genes are TRBV20-1 and TRBJ2-2; D not resolved. Germline CDR1 and CDR2: DFQATT and SNEGSKA (reference sequence). This CDR3 is built from 13 residues. Trimming removed 4 bases from V and 3 bases from J, with 9 bases in between. The CDR3 sequence is CSANKWDTGELFF. The CDR3 DNA follows: TGCAGTGCTAACAAATGGGACACCGGGGAGCTGTTTTTT.

The chain combines TRBV7-9 with TRBJ2-2, with D unclear. CDR1 and CDR2 from the germline V gene are SEHNR and FQNEAQ (reference sequence). Trimming removed 6 bases at V and 6 bases at J, with 11 bases between. The CDR3 consists of 13 residues. CDR3: CASSRTGAGELFF. In DNA form, the CDR3 reads TGTGCCAGCAGTCGCACGGGTGCCGGGGAGCTGTTTTTT.